These 20 T cell receptor beta chains originate from one sample sequenced in a study of beta chain features in type 1 diabetes. General study findings and limits: Among patients with Type 1 diabetes, TCRB CDR3s were moderately but significantly shorter in every one of the four CD4+ subsets.

What was sequenced were expressed TCRB transcripts, since all of the isolated RNA had been reverse transcribed. This table comes from immunoSEQ multiplex PCR, and its TCRdb copy is limited to in-frame clones, with some not included. The data hold some 250,000 clones, with around 14% observed a single time. These TCRs are of unknown antigen specificity. The sample was naive CD4+ T cells from blood. The receptor source for this set is a man aged 25-45 years with type 1 diabetes.

This chain links TRBV7-9 with TRBJ2-7, with TRBD1 matching over 7 bases. Germline assignment: CDR1 SEHNR and CDR2 FQNEAQ (reference sequence). V lost 5 bases, J lost 3 bases, and 10 bases stayed unmatched. CDR3 length: 15 amino acids. The CDR3 loop reads CASSPHGTDLYEQYF. CDR3 in DNA: TGTGCCAGCAGCCCCCATGGGACAGATCTCTACGAGCAGTACTTC.

This clone has only a few counts. The CDR3 is CATSKGTPEEQYF. The CDR3 DNA follows: TGTGCCACCAGCAAGGGGACTCCCGAGGAGCAGTACTTC. The chain recombines TRBV15 with TRBJ2-7, with D maybe TRBD2 (6 bases). V lost 4 bases to trimming and J lost 7 bases, with 14 bases between them. The germline V gene encodes CDR1 LNHNV and CDR2 YYDKDF (reference sequence). This CDR3 has 13 amino acids.

This clone was seen a few times. V usage is TRBV6-6 and J usage is TRBJ2-1, with 7 bases aligning to TRBD1. The J segment lost 5 bases and the V segment lost 3 bases, leaving 7 bases of the junction unmatched. CDR3 size: 15 residues. In germline, CDR1 is MNHNY, CDR2 SVGAGI (reference sequence). The CDR3 loop is CASSYPGQRHNEQFF. Written as DNA, the CDR3 is TGTGCCAGCAGTTATCCGGGACAGAGGCACAATGAGCAGTTCTTC.

This chain connects TRBV11-2 to TRBJ2-5; maybe TRBD1 (6 bases). Germline V CDR1 and CDR2: SGHAT, FQNNGV. The CDR3 has 14 amino acids. The ends were cut back, 1 base at V and 5 bases at J, with 11 bases in the middle. CDR3 residues: CASSLAPRGETQYF. In nucleotides, the CDR3 is TGTGCCAGCAGCTTAGCTCCCAGGGGCGAGACCCAGTACTTC.

V usage is TRBV11-3 and J usage is TRBJ2-1; D is unclear. CDR3 length: 12 amino acids. From germline, CDR1 is SGHNT and CDR2 YENEEA. V was pared by 2 bases and J by 5 bases, with 4 bases between. CDR3 residues: CASSLRDNEQFF. As DNA, the CDR3 is TGTGCCAGCAGCTTACGGGACAATGAGCAGTTCTTC.

The gene calls are TRBV7-8 and TRBJ1-1; D is possibly TRBD1 (5 bases). Trimming pared 2 bases from V and 1 base from J, leaving 20 bases between. The CDR3 covers 18 residues. Germline V gene sequence: CDR1 SGHVS, CDR2 FQNEAQ. CDR3 residues: CASSLSFRGPGGNTEAFF. The CDR3 DNA follows: TGTGCCAGCAGCTTATCCTTCAGAGGGCCCGGGGGGAACACTGAAGCTTTCTTT.

This rearrangement joins TRBV5-6 to TRBJ1-2; D is possibly TRBD1 (5 bases). The CDR3 is 15 amino acids. V was shortened by 0 bases and J by 6 bases, with 15 bases between the two germline ends. The germline gives CDR1 SGHDT, CDR2 YYEEEE. CDR3 nucleotides: TGTGCCAGCAGCTTGGAGAACAGGCCGGAGCATGGCTACACCTTC. Translating it yields CASSLENRPEHGYTF.

Only a few counts were recorded for this clone. V and J are TRBV9 and TRBJ1-3, with 8 nucleotides matching TRBD1. The CDR3 loop spans 15 amino acids. The germline gives CDR1 SGDLS, CDR2 YYNGEE. V dropped 1 base and J dropped 6; count of bases not matched to a gene: 6. CDR3 amino acids: CASSVLTGEANTIYF. CDR3 nucleotides: TGTGCCAGCAGCGTATTGACAGGGGAGGCAAACACCATATATTTT.

A word on this clone: In the same sample, other DNA sequences code for this CDR3. V gene TRBV29-1 combines with J gene TRBJ2-5; D is ambiguous. V was clipped by 3 bases and J by 5 bases, with 13 bases between them. This CDR3 is 13 amino acids long. In germline, CDR1 is SQVTM, CDR2 ANQGSEA. CDR3 loop: CSVERRRGETQYF. The CDR3 nucleotides are TGCAGCGTTGAGCGGCGCAGAGGTGAGACCCAGTACTTC. The complete variable domain, with remaining parts taken from reference TRBV29-1 and TRBJ2-5, reads SAVISQKPSRDICQRGTSLTIQCQVDSQVTMMFWYRQQPGQSLTLIATANQGSEATYESGFVIDKFPISRPNLTFSTLTVSNMSPEDSSIYLCSVERRRGETQYFGPGTRLLVL.

Regarding this clone: Other nucleotide sequences in the sample specify the same CDR3. This chain links TRBV5-1 with TRBJ1-5, with D maybe TRBD1 (6 bases). CDR3 size: 14 residues. Germline V gene lookup returns CDR1 SGHRS and CDR2 YFSETQ. V dropped 0 bases and J dropped 4 bases, with 8 bases sitting between them. In DNA form, the CDR3 reads TGCGCCAGCAGCTTGGAGGGGGGGAATCAGCCCCAGCATTTT. It specifies CASSLEGGNQPQHF.

This rearrangement joins TRBV15 to TRBJ2-2; possible D gene TRBD1, 6 bases. Germline CDR1 reads LNHNV; CDR2 reads YYDKDF (reference sequence). Trimming left V 1 base short and J 2 bases short, with 17 bases between. The CDR3 sequence is 18 residues long. The CDR3 loop reads CATSRVGTDRQNTGELFF. The CDR3 DNA reads TGTGCCACCAGCAGAGTTGGCACCGACAGGCAAAACACCGGGGAGCTGTTTTTT.

The rearrangement links TRBV5-4 to TRBJ2-7; TRBD1 might be the D (6 bases). V was cut by 4 bases and J by 0 bases, with 11 bases left in between. This CDR3 spans 14 amino acids. CDR1 SGHNT and CDR2 YYREEE come from the germline V gene (reference sequence). CDR3 nucleotides: TGTGCCAGCAGCCCCCCAGGGGACTCCTACGAGCAGTACTTC. Its protein product is CASSPPGDSYEQYF.

V and J are TRBV28 and TRBJ1-4, with D hard to call. Germline V gives CDR1 MDHEN, CDR2 SYDVKM. This CDR3 region has 14 residues. The V end was cut by 5 bases, the J end by 8 bases, with 15 bases between. The CDR3 sequence: CASSQDGLEEKLFF. The CDR3 bases are TGTGCCAGCAGTCAGGACGGACTCGAGGAAAAACTGTTTTTT. Drawing the rest from reference TRBV28 and TRBJ1-4, the complete variable domain is DVKVTQSSRYLVKRTGEKVFLECVQDMDHENMFWYRQDPGLGLRLIYFSYDVKMKEKGDIPEGYSVSREKKERFSLILESASTNQTSMYLCASSQDGLEEKLFFGSGTQLSVL.

The rearrangement joins TRBV6-5 to TRBJ2-5; 10 bases are a match to TRBD1. CDR3 size: 15 residues. V lost 5 bases, J lost 2 bases, and 5 bases stayed unmatched. Looked up from germline, CDR1 is MNHEY and CDR2 is SVGAGI. The CDR3: CASSAGTGAQETQYF. Here the CDR3 DNA reads TGTGCCAGCAGTGCCGGGACAGGGGCTCAAGAGACCCAGTACTTC.

The rearrangement links TRBV7-9 to TRBJ1-4, with no clear D. CDR1 SEHNR and CDR2 FQNEAQ come from the germline V gene (reference sequence). Trimming took off 6 bases at V and 4 bases at J, with 12 bases between the two ends. This CDR3 contains 14 residues. For the CDR3, the DNA is TGTGCCAGCAGTGGGAGACCGCTTAATGAAAAACTGTTTTTT. Its protein product is CASSGRPLNEKLFF.

The chain couples TRBV19 to TRBJ1-2; the D gene is possibly TRBD1 (6 bases). CDR3 length: 14 residues. Germline values: CDR1 LNHDA, CDR2 SQIVND (reference sequence). Trimming stripped 7 bases from V and 7 bases from J, with 19 bases between. This chain's CDR3 is CASNLRGSPAGYTF. In DNA, the CDR3 is TGTGCCAGTAATCTCAGGGGTTCACCCGCTGGCTACACCTTC.

V and J are TRBV7-2 and TRBJ2-1; maybe TRBD2 (6 bases). Germline-derived CDR1 and CDR2 are SGHTA and FQGNSA. Trimming left V 5 bases short and J 8 bases short, with 19 bases between. The CDR3 spans 15 residues. The CDR3: CASSGGSSKGDEQFF. The CDR3 DNA reads TGTGCCAGCAGCGGGGGGAGTTCCAAAGGGGATGAGCAGTTCTTC.

This clone occurred a few times. The CDR3 sequence: CASSGWASTEAFF. CDR3 nucleotides: TGTGCCAGCAGTGGCTGGGCGAGCACTGAAGCTTTCTTT. The J gene is TRBJ1-1, the V gene TRBV2, with no clear D. V gave up 4 bases and J gave up 4 bases, with 10 bases separating them. Germline V lookup: CDR1 SNHLY, CDR2 FYNNEI. There are 13 residues in the CDR3. The complete variable domain, with remaining parts taken from reference TRBV2 and TRBJ1-1, reads EPEVTQTPSHQVTQMGQEVILRCVPISNHLYFYWYRQILGQKVEFLVSFYNNEISEKSEIFDDQFSVERPDGSNFTLKIRSTKLEDSAMYFCASSGWASTEAFFGQGTRLTVV.

The J gene is TRBJ2-7, the V gene TRBV4-1; 14 bases fit TRBD2. The CDR3 is 17 residues long. Losses at the gene ends were 1 base for V and 4 bases for J; bases not matched to a gene: 6. Germline CDR1 MGHRA, CDR2 YSYEKL. The CDR3, as DNA: TGCGCCAGCAGCCAAGGCCGTAGGACTAGCGGGGGGTACGAGCAGTACTTC. Protein sequence: CASSQGRRTSGGYEQYF.

The V and J genes are TRBV27 and TRBJ1-5; D perhaps matches TRBD1 (5 bases). V was clipped by 6 bases and J by 7 bases, with 16 bases between them. Per germline, CDR1 MNHEY and CDR2 SMNVEV (reference sequence). This CDR3 has 14 residues. CDR3 nucleotides: TGTGCCAGCAGGGAGTGGGCCTCAGGGCAGCCCCAGCATTTT. Its translation is CASREWASGQPQHF.